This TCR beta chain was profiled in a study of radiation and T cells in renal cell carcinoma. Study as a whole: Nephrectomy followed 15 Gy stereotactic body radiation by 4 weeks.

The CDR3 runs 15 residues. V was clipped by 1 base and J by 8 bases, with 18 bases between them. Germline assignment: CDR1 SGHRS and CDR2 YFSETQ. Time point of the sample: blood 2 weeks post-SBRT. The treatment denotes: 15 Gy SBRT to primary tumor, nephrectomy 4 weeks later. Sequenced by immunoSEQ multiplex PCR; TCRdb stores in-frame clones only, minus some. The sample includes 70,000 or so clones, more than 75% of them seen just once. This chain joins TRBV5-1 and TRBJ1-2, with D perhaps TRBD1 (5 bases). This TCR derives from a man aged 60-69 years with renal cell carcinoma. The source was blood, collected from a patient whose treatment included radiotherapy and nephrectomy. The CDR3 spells CASSLNWGDVVGYTF. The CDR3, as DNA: TGCGCCAGCAGCTTGAACTGGGGCGACGTGGTCGGCTACACCTTC.